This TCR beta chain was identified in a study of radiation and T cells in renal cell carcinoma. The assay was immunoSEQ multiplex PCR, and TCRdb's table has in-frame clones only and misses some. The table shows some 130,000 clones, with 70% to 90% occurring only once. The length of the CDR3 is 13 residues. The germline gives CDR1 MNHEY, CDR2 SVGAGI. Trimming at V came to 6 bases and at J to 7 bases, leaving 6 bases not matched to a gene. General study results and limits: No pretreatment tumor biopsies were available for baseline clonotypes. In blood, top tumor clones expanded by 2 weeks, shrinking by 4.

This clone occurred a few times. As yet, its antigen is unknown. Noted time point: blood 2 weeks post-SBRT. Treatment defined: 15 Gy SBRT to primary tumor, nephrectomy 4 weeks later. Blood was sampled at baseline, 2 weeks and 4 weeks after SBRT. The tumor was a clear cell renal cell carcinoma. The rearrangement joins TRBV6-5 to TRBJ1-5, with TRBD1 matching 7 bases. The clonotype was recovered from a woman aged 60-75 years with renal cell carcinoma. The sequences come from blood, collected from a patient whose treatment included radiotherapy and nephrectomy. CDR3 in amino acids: CASSRQGGQPQHF. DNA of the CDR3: TGTGCCAGCAGCCGACAGGGTGGACAGCCCCAGCATTTT.